This T cell receptor (beta chain) was sequenced during a study of T cells after yellow fever vaccination. This CDR3 has 12 amino acids. Germline V gene sequence: CDR1 SGHTA, CDR2 FQGNSA. Trimming removed 8 bases from V and 8 bases from J; junction bases left unmatched: 6. TCRdb passed the 5' RACE reads through MiXCR, listing each CDR3 protein once. This table holds a few hundred thousand distinct CDR3 sequences, about 5.2% found once. The sample holds many counts of this clonotype. The sequencing here drew on CD4+ T cells sorted from PBMCs, taken on the day of the yellow fever booster vaccination. The gene calls are TRBV7-2 and TRBJ1-1; 9 bases agree with TRBD1. This TCR was recovered from a man in his late teens or twenties who received the YFV17D yellow fever vaccine. The CDR3 coding sequence is TGTGCCAGCGGCCGGGACAGGGAGGAAGCTTTCTTT. It encodes CASGRDREEAFF.